The 30 T cell receptor beta chains listed next were all sequenced from one sample in a study of blood T cells in healthy people across ages. A second about 7 to 12 cycle PCR used barcoded and J-beta primers. Each CDR3 protein gets one entry after TCRdb re-called the 5' RACE reads with MiXCR. In the table there are 1.5 million to 2 million distinct CDR3 sequences, approximately 39% of which are singletons. Sequenced: blood. The origin of the receptors is a human donor in good health.

This clonotype was counted between two and nine times. This chain connects TRBV6-5 to TRBJ2-5, with D perhaps matching TRBD1 or TRBD2 (5 bases each). The J call may not be correct, given that the DNA end is closer to TRBJ2-7. Germline assignment: CDR1 MNHEY and CDR2 SVGAGI. This CDR3 region has 16 residues. CDR3 DNA sequence: TGTGCCAGCAGTTACTCGACGGGGCAGACAGCCTACGAGCAGTACTTC. Amino acid sequence: CASSYSTGQTAYEQYF.

The chain carries TRBV20-1 and TRBJ2-4; perhaps TRBD2 as D (5 bases). CDR1 is DFQATT and CDR2 is SNEGSKA in the germline V gene (reference sequence). The CDR3 consists of 8 residues. CDR3 in DNA: TGCCAGGCGAGGGAGCAGTACTTC. Protein product: CQAREQYF.

This clonotype was seen only a few times. This chain uses TRBV6-1 with TRBJ1-5; 7 positions match TRBD1. CDR3 length equals 16 residues. In germline, CDR1 is MNHNS, CDR2 SASEGT. With 0 bases clipped from V and 4 bases from J, the junction kept 6 bases outside the gene matches. The CDR3 loop is CASSEAHAGGNQPQHF. DNA for the CDR3: TGTGCCAGCAGTGAAGCGCATGCAGGGGGAAATCAGCCCCAGCATTTT.

This chain connects TRBV4-3 to TRBJ2-1; 7 nucleotides align to TRBD2. V shed 0 bases, J shed 4 bases, and the junction held 9 bases outside the gene matches. CDR1 and CDR2 from the germline V gene are LGHNA and YSLEER. CDR3 size: 17 residues. For the CDR3, the DNA is TGCGCCAGCAGCCAAGATGATCGGCTAGCGGCGTACAATGAGCAGTTCTTC. Translated, it gives CASSQDDRLAAYNEQFF.

V and J are TRBV10-3 and TRBJ2-3; 7 bases agree with TRBD2. The CDR3 extends over 17 amino acids. Per the germline V gene, CDR1 is ENHRY and CDR2 is SYGVKD. Trimming at V came to 4 bases and at J to 2 bases, leaving 12 bases not matched to a gene. The CDR3 DNA is TGTGCCATCAGTGTATTACCACTAGCGATAGTCACAGATACGCAGTATTTT. Amino acids: CAISVLPLAIVTDTQYF.

This clonotype showed up just a few times. CDR3 nucleotide sequence: TGTGCCAGCAAGATAGACGGACTAGCGGAAGAGACCCAGTACTTC. Residues: CASKIDGLAEETQYF. The rearrangement links TRBV12-3 or TRBV12-4 to TRBJ2-7; the match to TRBD2 covers 10 bases. The J call may be wrong; the DNA end is better matched by TRBJ2-5. CDR3 size: 15 residues.

This clonotype has just a few counts. V and J are TRBV4-2 and TRBJ1-1; 7 bases are a match to TRBD1. The germline V gene has CDR1 LGHNA and CDR2 YNFKEQ. The J segment lost 2 bases and the V segment lost 5 bases, leaving 8 bases of the junction unmatched. The CDR3 totals 15 residues. This CDR3 is CASSSRQGPNTEAFF. The CDR3, as DNA: TGTGCCAGCAGCTCCCGACAGGGCCCTAACACTGAAGCTTTCTTT.

The chain carries TRBV11-1 and TRBJ2-1; a weak D match, TRBD1 (5 bases). The CDR3 spans 15 residues. Germline CDR1 and CDR2: SGHAT and FQDESV (reference sequence). The germline V and J ends were trimmed by 5 bases and 7 bases, with 18 bases remaining between them. As DNA, the CDR3 is TGTGCCAGCAGCCCCAGACAGCGAAGTTCGAATGAGCAGTTCTTC. Protein: CASSPRQRSSNEQFF.

This chain connects TRBV7-2 to TRBJ2-7, with a tentative D call TRBD1 (6 bases). Germline CDR1 and CDR2: SGHTA and FQGNSA. The V end lost 8 bases, the J end lost 0 bases, and 14 bases lay between the germline ends. The CDR3 consists of 14 residues. The CDR3 is CASRTAQFSYEQYF. The CDR3 bases are TGTGCCAGCCGGACAGCCCAGTTCTCCTACGAGCAGTACTTC.

The chain couples TRBV20-1 to TRBJ2-1; D is unresolved. Per germline, CDR1 DFQATT and CDR2 SNEGSKA (reference sequence). CDR3 length: 15 amino acids. Trimming took off 1 base at V and 2 bases at J, with 12 bases between the two ends. The CDR3 is CSARVEITPYNEQFF. CDR3 coding DNA: TGCAGTGCTAGAGTGGAGATCACCCCCTACAATGAGCAGTTCTTC.

The table lists this clonotype with a few counts. The chain has TRBV12-3 or TRBV12-4 and TRBJ2-5; D may be TRBD1 (5 bases). CDR3 length: 16 residues. V was pared by 7 bases and J by 4 bases, with 22 bases between. The CDR3 is CASTSGYIGSRETQYF. In DNA form, the CDR3 reads TGTGCCAGCACCTCAGGGTACATCGGTAGCAGAGAGACCCAGTACTTC.

Details on this clonotype: At one end, the junction sequence differs from germline, possibly due to a read error. This chain uses TRBV6-1 with TRBJ2-1, with D hard to call. The V gene's germline CDR1 is MNHNS and CDR2 SASEGT. CDR3 length equals 16 residues. CDR3 in amino acids: CASSVSTGAIYSEQFF. The DNA of the CDR3 is TGTGCCAGCAGTGTATCCACGGGCGCGATCTACAGTGAGCAGTTCTTC.

This clonotype was found a few times. The chain carries TRBV7-9 and TRBJ1-5; unclear D gene. The germline V and J ends were trimmed by 4 bases and 6 bases, with 13 bases remaining between them. Germline-derived CDR1 and CDR2 are SEHNR and FQNEAQ (reference sequence). The CDR3 totals 14 residues. The CDR3 nucleotides read TGTGCCAGCAGCTCCCTATGGACTATTCAGCCCCAGCATTTT. This codes for CASSSLWTIQPQHF.

This chain uses TRBV19 with TRBJ1-5; no reliable D call. The length of the CDR3 is 15 residues. With 7 bases removed from V and 1 base from J, the gap between germline ends came to 14 bases. Germline V lookup: CDR1 LNHDA, CDR2 SQIVND (reference sequence). The CDR3 DNA reads as TGTGCCAGTACCCTACTAAGGGCGAGCAATCAGCCCCAGCATTTT. Its translation is CASTLLRASNQPQHF.

This clonotype was seen only once. V is TRBV29-1 and J is TRBJ1-2; D remains ambiguous. This CDR3 is built from 12 residues. CDR1 and CDR2 from the germline V gene are SQVTM and ANQGSEA. V gave up 0 bases and J gave up 6 bases, with 8 bases separating them. The CDR3 loop reads CSVEDLPDGYTF. CDR3 sequence (DNA): TGCAGCGTTGAAGATCTCCCAGATGGCTACACCTTC. The full variable domain, rest sourced from reference TRBV29-1 and TRBJ1-2, is SAVISQKPSRDICQRGTSLTIQCQVDSQVTMMFWYRQQPGQSLTLIATANQGSEATYESGFVIDKFPISRPNLTFSTLTVSNMSPEDSSIYLCSVEDLPDGYTFGSGTRLTVV.

The chain combines TRBV9 with TRBJ1-2; 9 bases match TRBD1. Germline V gives CDR1 SGDLS, CDR2 YYNGEE. V gave up 5 bases and J gave up 5 bases; unmatched junction bases: 13. The CDR3 consists of 16 residues. In DNA form, the CDR3 reads TGTGCCAGCAGTCCTTCCTCACAGGGGGCTTGGTATGGCTACACCTTC. It specifies CASSPSSQGAWYGYTF.

This clonotype was seen only a few times. This chain connects TRBV7-9 to TRBJ1-2, with TRBD1 identical over 7 bases. CDR1 is SEHNR and CDR2 is FQNEAQ in the germline V gene (reference sequence). V was clipped by 1 base and J by 4 bases; unmatched bases: 3. The CDR3 covers 14 residues. CDR3 sequence (DNA): TGTGCCAGCAGCTTAGAAGAGGGGGCCTATGGCTACACCTTC. Encoded protein: CASSLEEGAYGYTF.

The CDR3 protein is CATSDLARQGDTGELFF. The DNA for the CDR3 is TGTGCCACCAGTGATTTAGCGAGACAGGGGGACACCGGGGAGCTGTTTTTT. J is TRBJ2-2 and V is TRBV24-1; 9 nucleotides agree with TRBD1. The J segment lost 3 bases and the V segment lost 1 base, leaving 5 bases of the junction unmatched. Per the germline V gene, CDR1 is KGHDR and CDR2 is SFDVKD. The CDR3 is 17 amino acids.

This chain links TRBV29-1 with TRBJ1-2; 7 nucleotides match TRBD1. The CDR3 loop spans 14 amino acids. V was pared by 5 bases and J by 4 bases, with 10 bases of the junction left unmatched. Germline values: CDR1 SQVTM, CDR2 ANQGSEA. CDR3 coding DNA: TGCAGCGTTTCGGGGGACAGCGACGTCTATGGCTACACCTTC. The encoded protein is CSVSGDSDVYGYTF.

The gene calls are TRBV11-2 and TRBJ1-2, with TRBD1 identical over 9 bases. Germline loops: CDR1 SGHAT, CDR2 FQNNGV. J lost 1 base, V lost 5 bases, and 23 bases had no gene match. The CDR3 totals 21 residues. CDR3 DNA sequence: TGTGCCAGCAGCAAGAGGACAGGGGATAGAAGAGAGACGGACGGTAACTATGGCTACACCTTC. Translation: CASSKRTGDRRETDGNYGYTF.

This chain connects TRBV20-1 to TRBJ2-1, with D unclear. In germline, CDR1 is DFQATT, CDR2 SNEGSKA (reference sequence). The CDR3 spans 12 residues. Trimming removed 3 bases from V and 13 bases from J, with 16 bases in between. The CDR3 loop reads CSASRYGETQFF. CDR3 sequence (DNA): TGCAGTGCTAGCCGTTACGGCGAGACCCAGTTCTTC.

The V call is TRBV5-1, the J call TRBJ2-6; no firm D call. This CDR3 contains 16 residues. Germline lookup yields CDR1 SGHRS and CDR2 YFSETQ. V was clipped by 6 bases and J by 1 base, with 14 bases between them. CDR3 nucleotide sequence: TGCGCCAGCACCTCAGGCCCGGAATCTGGGGCCAACGTCCTGACTTTC. Translating gives CASTSGPESGANVLTF.

The V call is TRBV7-9, the J call TRBJ2-5; 14 positions match TRBD2. The end of the DNA is better explained by TRBJ2-7, so the J call may be wrong. This CDR3 spans 14 amino acids. Germline values: CDR1 SEHNR, CDR2 FQNEAQ (reference sequence). The CDR3 nucleotides are TGTGCCAGCATGGGGACTAGCGGGGGTAACGAGCAGTACTTC. Its protein is CASMGTSGGNEQYF.

This sequence joins TRBV7-2 and TRBJ1-1; D might be TRBD1 (5 bases). This CDR3 spans 13 amino acids. V was shortened by 6 bases and J by 8 bases, with 16 bases between the two germline ends. Germline V gene sequence: CDR1 SGHTA, CDR2 FQGNSA. The CDR3 region is CASSYIGATEAFF. The CDR3 coding sequence is TGTGCCAGCAGTTATATAGGGGCGACCGAAGCTTTCTTT.

This clonotype was detected a few times. One junction end disagrees with the germline gene, perhaps due to a read error. V and J are TRBV28 and TRBJ2-3, with D uncertain. The CDR3 covers 15 residues. Germline V gene sequence: CDR1 MDHEN, CDR2 SYDVKM. The CDR3 protein is CASSFGYGPTDSQYF. For the CDR3, the DNA is TGTGCCAGCAGTTTCGGGTACGGGCCCACAGATTCGCAGTATTTT. Filled out from reference TRBV28 and TRBJ2-3, the complete variable domain reads DVKVTQSSRYLVKRTGEKVFLECVQDMDHENMFWYRQDPGLGLRLIYFSYDVKMKEKGDIPEGYSVSREKKERFSLILESASTNQTSMYLCASSFGYGPTDSQYFGPGTRLTVL.

This clonotype was detected many times. In DNA form, the CDR3 reads TGCGCCAGCAGCCAGGAGGGGGGTACCGGGCAGTTCTTC. Protein sequence: CASSQEGGTGQFF. The chain is built from TRBV4-1 and TRBJ2-1; either TRBD1 or TRBD2 may supply D (6 bases each). CDR1 and CDR2 (germline): MGHRA, YSYEKL. The CDR3 extends over 13 amino acids. The V and J ends lost 3 bases and 12 bases respectively, with 15 bases between them.

This clonotype was counted a few times. A far larger clone is one nucleotide away, so this likely arose from a read error. The V gene is TRBV7-2, the J gene TRBJ1-1, with 7 bases that match TRBD1. The germline CDR1 and CDR2 sequences are SGHTA and FQGNSA. This CDR3 comprises 13 residues. V lost 2 bases and J lost 3; bases outside the gene matches: 0. CDR3 nucleotides: TGTGCCAGCAGCTTAAGGGGGCACACTGAAGCTTTCTTT. Amino acids: CASSLRGHTEAFF.

This clonotype was seen just once. The genes are TRBV20-1 and TRBJ2-3, with D possibly matching TRBD2 (6 bases). The CDR3 is 16 residues long. The V gene lost 4 bases and the J gene lost 4 bases, with 21 bases spanning the gap. CDR1 and CDR2 from the germline V gene are DFQATT and SNEGSKA (reference sequence). The CDR3 region is CSAIGNAGPGPDTQYF. CDR3 coding DNA: TGCAGTGCTATAGGAAATGCGGGACCTGGACCAGATACGCAGTATTTT.

V gene TRBV20-1 combines with J gene TRBJ2-5; possible D gene TRBD2, 5 bases. Germline V lookup: CDR1 DFQATT, CDR2 SNEGSKA (reference sequence). This CDR3 contains 13 residues. Trimming took 6 bases from V and 0 from J, leaving 11 bases between them. CDR3 nucleotides: TGCAGTGCGGAGAGGGTTTACCAAGAGACCCAGTACTTC. Its translation is CSAERVYQETQYF.

The chain couples TRBV6-5 to TRBJ1-5, with D possibly being TRBD1 (5 bases). Trimming pared 0 bases from V and 0 bases from J, leaving 15 bases between. Germline CDR1 and CDR2: MNHEY and SVGAGI. The CDR3 is 18 amino acids. CDR3 sequence: CASSYSAKGSLSNQPQHF. In DNA, the CDR3 is TGTGCCAGCAGTTACTCTGCAAAGGGGTCCCTTAGCAATCAGCCCCAGCATTTT.